This T cell receptor (beta chain) originates from a study of T-cell reconstitution after alpha-beta-depleted transplantation in children. This clonotype was seen more than once but under ten times. As it was prepared, the TCRbeta library received unique molecular identifiers. TCRdb called the PCR reads again in MiXCR, with one record for every CDR3 protein. This table has some 400,000 distinct CDR3 sequences, about a fifth appearing once. The CDR3 contains 16 residues. This sequence joins TRBV21-1 and TRBJ2-7. TRBV21-1 is deemed a pseudogene. The receptor's source is a human donor who donated a stem cell graft to a child with acute myeloid leukemia. The input for sequencing was PBMCs from the stem cell graft donor, taken from the stem cell graft. The CDR3 sequence: CASSKGQRGSTYEQYF. The CDR3 DNA reads as TGTGCCAGCAGCAAAGGGCAACGGGGATCAACCTACGAGCAGTACTTC.